This T cell receptor (beta chain) came from a study of OX40 agonist ivuxolimab in advanced cancers. Looking at the study overall: Ivuxolimab was delivered to patients intravenously every 2 weeks at doses spanning 0.01 to 10 mg/kg. Overall study results and limits: Also showing low normalized T-cell clonal expansion were some of the nonresponders. The study observed clonal expansion of CD4+ and CD8+ blood T cells by week 6 at 0.1 to 3.0 mg/kg.

CDR1 is SGHKS, CDR2 YYEKEE, per germline (reference sequence). The germline V and J ends were trimmed by 3 bases and 4 bases, with 17 bases remaining between them. This CDR3 region has 15 residues. This clone was recorded once. Its antigen is not identified. Samples of blood were obtained at baseline, on cycle 4 day 1, and on cycle 7 day 1. Clones were sequenced by immunoSEQ multiplex PCR, and TCRdb holds only the in-frame ones, with some missing. The sample carries 70,000 to 90,000 clones, around 83% recorded once. The chain has TRBV5-5 and TRBJ2-7; D unclear. This sequence was found in an adult with an advanced solid tumor such as melanoma, head and neck, liver or kidney cancer. Here the sequenced sample was CD4+ or CD8+ T cells sorted from blood, taken in a trial of the OX40 agonist ivuxolimab. CDR3 in amino acids: CASSWVGSGSYEQYF. Written as DNA, the CDR3 is TGTGCCAGCAGCTGGGTCGGTAGTGGGTCTTACGAGCAGTACTTC.